The clone carrying this T cell receptor beta chain was detected a few times. The library labeled individual cDNA molecules by adding unique molecular identifiers to them. Each CDR3 protein gets one entry after TCRdb re-called the RACE reads with MiXCR. Of tens of thousands of distinct CDR3 sequences in the sample, roughly 5.4% were seen once. This sample was included in a study of human T cells and chemical hapten exposure. Noted time point: healthy volunteer bleed at 6 weeks. Total RNA was extracted from unfractionated whole blood. CDR3 length: 16 amino acids. Trimming removed 5 bases from V and 0 bases from J, with 17 bases in between. The germline V gene encodes CDR1 SGHNT and CDR2 YYREEE (reference sequence).

Sequencing was carried out using whole blood. This receptor was taken from a human donor in good health. Some clones in this sample may be carry-over from other donors' samples. The chain has TRBV5-4 and TRBJ1-1; D is undetermined. The CDR3 DNA is TGTGCCAGCAGTCGGTATGGAGGTTTCATGAACACTGAAGCTTTCTTT. It translates to CASSRYGGFMNTEAFF.